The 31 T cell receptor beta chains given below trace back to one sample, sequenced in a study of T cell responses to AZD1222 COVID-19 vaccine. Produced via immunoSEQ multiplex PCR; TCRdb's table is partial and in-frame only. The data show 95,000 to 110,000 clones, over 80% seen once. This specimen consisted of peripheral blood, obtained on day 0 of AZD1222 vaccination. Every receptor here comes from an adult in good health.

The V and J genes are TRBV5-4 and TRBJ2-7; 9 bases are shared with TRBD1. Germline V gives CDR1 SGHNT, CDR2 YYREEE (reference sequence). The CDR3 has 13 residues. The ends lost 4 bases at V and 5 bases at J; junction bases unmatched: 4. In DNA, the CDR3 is TGTGCCAGCAGCCGGGACAGGGACGACGAGCAGTACTTC. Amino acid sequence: CASSRDRDDEQYF.

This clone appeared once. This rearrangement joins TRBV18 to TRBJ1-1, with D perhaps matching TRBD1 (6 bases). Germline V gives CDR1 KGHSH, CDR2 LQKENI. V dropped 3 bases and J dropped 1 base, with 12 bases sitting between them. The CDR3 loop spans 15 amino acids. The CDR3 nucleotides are TGTGCCAGCTCACCCCGGACAGTTCAGAACACTGAAGCTTTCTTT. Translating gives CASSPRTVQNTEAFF.

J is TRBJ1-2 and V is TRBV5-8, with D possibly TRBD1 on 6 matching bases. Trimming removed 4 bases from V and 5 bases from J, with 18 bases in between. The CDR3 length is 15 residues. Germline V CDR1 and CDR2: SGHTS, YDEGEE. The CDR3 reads CASSRKDRNTYGYTF. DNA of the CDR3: TGTGCCAGCAGCCGAAAAGACAGGAACACTTATGGCTACACCTTC.

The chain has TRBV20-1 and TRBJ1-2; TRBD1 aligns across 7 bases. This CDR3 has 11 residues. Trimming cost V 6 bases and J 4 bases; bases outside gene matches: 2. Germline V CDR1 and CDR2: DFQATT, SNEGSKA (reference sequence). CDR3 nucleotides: TGCAGTGCCCGGACAGGCTATGGCTACACCTTC. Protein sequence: CSARTGYGYTF.

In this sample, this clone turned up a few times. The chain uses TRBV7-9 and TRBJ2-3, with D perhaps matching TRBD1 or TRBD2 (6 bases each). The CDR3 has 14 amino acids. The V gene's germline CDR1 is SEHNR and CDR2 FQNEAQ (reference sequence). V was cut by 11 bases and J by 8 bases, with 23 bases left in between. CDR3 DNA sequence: TGTGCCGGAGGGGGGCCCCTTAACGGCGGTACGCAGTATTTT. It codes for CAGGGPLNGGTQYF.

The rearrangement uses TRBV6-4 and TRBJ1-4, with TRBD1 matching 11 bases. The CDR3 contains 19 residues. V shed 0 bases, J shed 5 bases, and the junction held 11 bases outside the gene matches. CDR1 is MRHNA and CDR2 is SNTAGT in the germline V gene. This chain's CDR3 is CASSDSIGTGGSANEKLFF. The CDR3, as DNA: TGTGCCAGCAGTGACTCGATAGGGACAGGGGGAAGTGCAAATGAAAAACTGTTTTTT.

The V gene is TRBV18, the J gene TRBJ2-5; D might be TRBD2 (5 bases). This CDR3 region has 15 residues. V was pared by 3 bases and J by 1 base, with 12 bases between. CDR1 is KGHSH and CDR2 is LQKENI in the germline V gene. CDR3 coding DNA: TGTGCCAGCTCACCGCAGGAGGTAGGCCAAGAGACCCAGTACTTC. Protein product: CASSPQEVGQETQYF.

The CDR3 DNA sequence: TGTGCCAGCAGGGAGGGTAGGAATCGCAATGAGCAGTTCTTC. It is translated as CASREGRNRNEQFF. The chain couples TRBV28 to TRBJ2-1; perhaps TRBD2 as D (6 bases). Germline CDR1 reads MDHEN; CDR2 reads SYDVKM. Trimming took 6 bases from V and 6 from J, leaving 15 bases between them. The CDR3 spans 14 residues. The full variable domain, its missing parts supplied by reference TRBV28 and TRBJ2-1, is DVKVTQSSRYLVKRTGEKVFLECVQDMDHENMFWYRQDPGLGLRLIYFSYDVKMKEKGDIPEGYSVSREKKERFSLILESASTNQTSMYLCASREGRNRNEQFFGPGTRLTVL.

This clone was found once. CDR3 sequence reads: CASRQGPTGLDSPLHF. As DNA, the CDR3 is TGTGCCAGCAGACAGGGCCCGACAGGGCTGGATTCACCCCTCCACTTT. The chain links TRBV7-8 to TRBJ1-6; 7 bases map to TRBD1. The length of the CDR3 is 16 residues. The germline V gene encodes CDR1 SGHVS and CDR2 FQNEAQ. V lost 6 bases and J lost 8; bases outside the gene matches: 13. Full variable domain (outside the CDR3, taken from reference TRBV7-8 and TRBJ1-6): GAGVSQSPRYKVAKRGQDVALRCDPISGHVSLFWYQQALGQGPEFLTYFQNEAQLDKSGLPSDRFFAERPEGSVSTLKIQRTQQEDSAVYLCASRQGPTGLDSPLHFGNGTRLTVT.

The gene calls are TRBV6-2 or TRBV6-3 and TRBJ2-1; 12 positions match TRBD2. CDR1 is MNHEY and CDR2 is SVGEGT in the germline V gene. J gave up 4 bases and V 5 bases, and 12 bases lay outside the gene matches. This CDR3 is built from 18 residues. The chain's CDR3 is CASSRLTSGRLNYNEQFF. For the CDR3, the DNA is TGTGCCAGCAGTCGGCTCACTAGCGGGAGGCTTAATTACAATGAGCAGTTCTTC.

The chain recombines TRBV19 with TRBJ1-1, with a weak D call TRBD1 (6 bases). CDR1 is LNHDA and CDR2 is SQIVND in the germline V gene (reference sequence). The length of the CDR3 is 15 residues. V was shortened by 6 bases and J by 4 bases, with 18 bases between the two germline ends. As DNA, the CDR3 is TGTGCCAGTAGAACAATTAATGGGGGGGCCACTGAAGCTTTCTTT. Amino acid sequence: CASRTINGGATEAFF. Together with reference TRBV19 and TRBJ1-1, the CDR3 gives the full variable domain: DGGITQSPKYLFRKEGQNVTLSCEQNLNHDAMYWYRQDPGQGLRLIYYSQIVNDFQKGDIAEGYSVSREKKESFPLTVTSAQKNPTAFYLCASRTINGGATEAFFGQGTRLTVV.

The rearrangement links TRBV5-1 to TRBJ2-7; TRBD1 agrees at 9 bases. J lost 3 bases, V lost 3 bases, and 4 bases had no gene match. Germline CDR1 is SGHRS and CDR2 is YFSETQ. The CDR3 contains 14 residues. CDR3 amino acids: CASSSGQGLYEQYF. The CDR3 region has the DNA TGCGCCAGCAGCTCGGGACAGGGCCTCTACGAGCAGTACTTC.

Here the CDR3 DNA reads TGCAGTGCTAGTACGGGGACCTATAATTCACCCCTCCACTTT. This encodes CSASTGTYNSPLHF. The chain uses TRBV20-1 and TRBJ1-6; D call uncertain. This CDR3 has 14 residues. Germline CDR1 reads DFQATT; CDR2 reads SNEGSKA (reference sequence). V was clipped by 3 bases and J by 2 bases, with 8 bases between them.

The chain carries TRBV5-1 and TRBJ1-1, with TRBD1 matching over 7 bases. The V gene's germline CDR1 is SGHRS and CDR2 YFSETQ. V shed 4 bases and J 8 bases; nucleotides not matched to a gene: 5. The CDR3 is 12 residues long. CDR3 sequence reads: CASSTGTAEAFF. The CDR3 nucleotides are TGCGCCAGCAGCACCGGGACAGCCGAAGCTTTCTTT.

CDR3 region: CASWGDWNQPQHF. CDR3 DNA sequence: TGTGCCAGCTGGGGGGATTGGAATCAGCCCCAGCATTTT. The chain links TRBV28 to TRBJ1-5; perhaps TRBD1 as D (5 bases). Between the trimmed V and J ends, which lost 8 bases and 4 bases, there was a span of 12 bases. Looked up from germline, CDR1 is MDHEN and CDR2 is SYDVKM. The CDR3 totals 13 residues.

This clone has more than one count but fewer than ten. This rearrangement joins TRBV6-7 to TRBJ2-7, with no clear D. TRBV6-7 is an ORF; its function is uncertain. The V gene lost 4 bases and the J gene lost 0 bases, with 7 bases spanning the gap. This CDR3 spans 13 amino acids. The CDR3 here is CASSSWPSYEQYF. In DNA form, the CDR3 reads TGTGCCAGCAGTTCGTGGCCCTCCTACGAGCAGTACTTC.

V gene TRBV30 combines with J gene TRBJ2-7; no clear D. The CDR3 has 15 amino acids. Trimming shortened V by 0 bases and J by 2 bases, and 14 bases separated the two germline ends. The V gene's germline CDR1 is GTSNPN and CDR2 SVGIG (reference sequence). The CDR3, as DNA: TGTGCCTGGAGTGTCGGGTGGACCCAGCCCTACGAGCAGTACTTC. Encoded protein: CAWSVGWTQPYEQYF. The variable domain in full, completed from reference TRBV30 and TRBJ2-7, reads SQTIHQWPATLVQPVGSPLSLECTVEGTSNPNLYWYRQAAGRGLQLLFYSVGIGQISSEVPQNLSASRPQDRQFILSSKKLLLSDSGFYLCAWSVGWTQPYEQYFGPGTRLTVT.

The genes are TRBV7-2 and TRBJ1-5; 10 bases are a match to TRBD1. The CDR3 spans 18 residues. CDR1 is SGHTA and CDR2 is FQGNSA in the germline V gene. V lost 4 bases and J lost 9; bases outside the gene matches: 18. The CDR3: CASSYREGQGTLRWPQHF. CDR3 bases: TGTGCCAGCAGCTACCGGGAGGGACAGGGGACCTTACGCTGGCCCCAGCATTTT.

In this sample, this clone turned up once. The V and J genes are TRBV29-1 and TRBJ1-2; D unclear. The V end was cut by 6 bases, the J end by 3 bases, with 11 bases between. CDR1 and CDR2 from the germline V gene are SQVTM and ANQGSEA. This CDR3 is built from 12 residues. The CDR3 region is CSVQPVDYGYTF. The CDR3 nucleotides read TGCAGCGTCCAGCCGGTCGACTATGGCTACACCTTC.

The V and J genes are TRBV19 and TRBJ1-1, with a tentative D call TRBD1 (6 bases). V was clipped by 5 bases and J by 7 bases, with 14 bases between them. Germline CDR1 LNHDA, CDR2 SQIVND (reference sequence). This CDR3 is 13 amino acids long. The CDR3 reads CASSEQGDYEAFF. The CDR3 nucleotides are TGTGCCAGTAGTGAACAGGGTGATTATGAAGCTTTCTTT.

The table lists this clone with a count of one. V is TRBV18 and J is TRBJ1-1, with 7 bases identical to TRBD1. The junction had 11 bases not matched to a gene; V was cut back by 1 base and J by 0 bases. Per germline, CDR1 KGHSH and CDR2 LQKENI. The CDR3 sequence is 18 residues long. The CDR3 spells CASSPRRQGRTMNTEAFF. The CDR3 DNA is TGTGCCAGCTCACCACGTAGACAGGGCAGGACCATGAACACTGAAGCTTTCTTT.

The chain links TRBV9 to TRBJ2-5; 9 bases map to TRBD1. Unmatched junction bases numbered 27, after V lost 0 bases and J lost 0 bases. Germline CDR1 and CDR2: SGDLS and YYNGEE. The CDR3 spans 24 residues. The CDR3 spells CASSVATFWARTGARRSHQETQYF. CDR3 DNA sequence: TGTGCCAGCAGCGTAGCTACTTTTTGGGCCCGGACAGGGGCTCGGAGGTCCCACCAAGAGACCCAGTACTTC.

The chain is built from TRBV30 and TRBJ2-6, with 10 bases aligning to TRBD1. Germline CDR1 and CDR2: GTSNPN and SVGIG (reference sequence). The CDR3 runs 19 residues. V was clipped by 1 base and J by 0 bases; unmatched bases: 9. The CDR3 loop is CAWSALKRQGASGANVLTF. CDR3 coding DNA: TGTGCCTGGAGTGCATTGAAAAGACAGGGGGCCTCTGGGGCCAACGTCCTGACTTTC.

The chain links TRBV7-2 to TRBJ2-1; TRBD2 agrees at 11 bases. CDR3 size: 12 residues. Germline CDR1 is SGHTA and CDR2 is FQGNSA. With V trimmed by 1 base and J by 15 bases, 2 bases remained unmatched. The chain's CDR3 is CASSLEGTSGFF. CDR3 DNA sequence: TGTGCCAGCAGCTTAGAGGGGACTAGCGGGTTCTTC.

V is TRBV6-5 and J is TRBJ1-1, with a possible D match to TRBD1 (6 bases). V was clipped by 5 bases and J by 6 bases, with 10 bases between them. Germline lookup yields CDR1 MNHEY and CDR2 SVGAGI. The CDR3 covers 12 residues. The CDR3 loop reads CASSRGGAEAFF. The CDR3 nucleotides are TGTGCCAGCAGTCGGGGGGGCGCTGAAGCTTTCTTT.

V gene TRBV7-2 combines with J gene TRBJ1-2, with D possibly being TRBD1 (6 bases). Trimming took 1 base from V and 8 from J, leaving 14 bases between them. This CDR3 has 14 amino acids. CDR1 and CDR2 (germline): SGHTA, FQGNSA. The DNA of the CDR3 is TGTGCCAGCAGCTTAGGGGTACAGGGCCAGGGCTACACCTTC. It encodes CASSLGVQGQGYTF.

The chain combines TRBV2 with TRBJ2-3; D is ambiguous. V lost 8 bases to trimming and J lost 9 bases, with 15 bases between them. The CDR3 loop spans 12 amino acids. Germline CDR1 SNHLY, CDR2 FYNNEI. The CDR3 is CASDLTGKTQYF. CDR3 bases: TGTGCCAGCGACCTAACTGGAAAGACGCAGTATTTT.

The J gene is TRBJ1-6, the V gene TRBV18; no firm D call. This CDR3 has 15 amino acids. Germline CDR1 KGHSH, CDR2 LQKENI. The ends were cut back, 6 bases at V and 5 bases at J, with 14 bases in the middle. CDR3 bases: TGTGCCAGCTCCCGTGAGGAGTACGATAATTCACCCCTCCACTTT. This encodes CASSREEYDNSPLHF.

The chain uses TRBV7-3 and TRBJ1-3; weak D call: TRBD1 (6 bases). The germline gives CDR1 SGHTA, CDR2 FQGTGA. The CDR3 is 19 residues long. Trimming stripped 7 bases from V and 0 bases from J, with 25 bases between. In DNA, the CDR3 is TGTGCCAGCATCTGTTATCTCGACGACAGGTATTTCTCTGGAAACACCATATATTTT. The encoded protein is CASICYLDDRYFSGNTIYF.

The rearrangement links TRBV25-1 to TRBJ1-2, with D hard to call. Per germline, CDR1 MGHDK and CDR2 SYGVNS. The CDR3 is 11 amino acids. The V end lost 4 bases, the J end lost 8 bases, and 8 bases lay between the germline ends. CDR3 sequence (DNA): TGTGCCAGCAGTGGATCCGCCGGCTACACCTTC. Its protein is CASSGSAGYTF.

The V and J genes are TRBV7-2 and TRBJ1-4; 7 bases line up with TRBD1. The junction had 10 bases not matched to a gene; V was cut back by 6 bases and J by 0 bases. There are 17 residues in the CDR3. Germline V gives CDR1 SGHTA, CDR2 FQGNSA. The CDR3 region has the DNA TGTGCCAGCAGTTCTCCGGGACAGACTGCAACTAATGAAAAACTGTTTTTT. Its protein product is CASSSPGQTATNEKLFF. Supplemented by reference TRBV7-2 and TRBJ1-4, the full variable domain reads GAGVSQSPSNKVTEKGKDVELRCDPISGHTALYWYRQSLGQGLEFLIYFQGNSAPDKSGLPSDRFSAERTGGSVSTLTIQRTQQEDSAVYLCASSSPGQTATNEKLFFGSGTQLSVL.